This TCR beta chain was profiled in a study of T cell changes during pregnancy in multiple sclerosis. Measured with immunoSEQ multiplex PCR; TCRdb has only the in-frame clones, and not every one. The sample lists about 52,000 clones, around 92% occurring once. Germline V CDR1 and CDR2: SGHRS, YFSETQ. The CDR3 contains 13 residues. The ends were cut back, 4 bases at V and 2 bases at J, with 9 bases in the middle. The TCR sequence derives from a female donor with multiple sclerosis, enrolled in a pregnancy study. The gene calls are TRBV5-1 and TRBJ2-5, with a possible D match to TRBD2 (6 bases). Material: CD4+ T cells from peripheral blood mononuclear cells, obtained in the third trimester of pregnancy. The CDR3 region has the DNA TGCGCCAGCAGCGGCCGGGGGCAAGAGACCCAGTACTTC. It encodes CASSGRGQETQYF.